Listed below are T cell receptor beta chains from one sample, sequenced in a study of blood T cell repertoires in COVID-19. Produced via immunoSEQ multiplex PCR; TCRdb's table is partial and in-frame only. This table has about 180,000 clones, approximately 86% appearing once. Input material: PBMCs or T cells enriched from blood (not recorded which). The receptors shown here come from a man between 60 and 75 years old who had recovered from COVID-19. CDR3s include the opening cysteine and the closing phenylalanine or tryptophan. Fields, in order: CDR3 protein, CDR3 DNA, J gene, clone size, V gene, D gene. A D gene is named only where the DNA matches it firmly. Only part of the rows carry a size: once, few, many, or a class if the clone is expanded.

CASADGQGNNEQFF,TGTGCCAGCGCAGACGGACAGGGAAACAATGAGCAGTTCTTC,TRBJ2-1,NA,TRBV27,TRBD1
CASSQDLRRLASSSYNEQFF,TGTGCCAGCTCACAGGACCTCCGCCGACTAGCGTCCAGCTCCTACAATGAGCAGTTCTTC,TRBJ2-1,NA,TRBV18,TRBD2
CASNDQGALDTQYF,TGTGCCAGTAATGATCAGGGGGCTCTCGATACGCAGTATTTT,TRBJ2-3,NA,TRBV19,TRBD1
CASSEVQGRGDNIQYF,TGTGCCAGCAGTGAGGTCCAAGGGAGGGGGGATAACATTCAGTACTTC,TRBJ2-4,NA,TRBV6-4,NA
CASSRTGGDEQYF,TGTGCCAGCAGCCGCACGGGGGGGGACGAGCAGTACTTC,TRBJ2-7,NA,TRBV11-3,TRBD2
CASSPRQSSYEQYF,TGTGCCAGCAGCCCCCGACAGAGCTCCTACGAGCAGTACTTC,TRBJ2-7,NA,TRBV4-2,NA
CASSDSRTGTFF,TGTGCCAGCAGTGACTCCCGGACTGGGACTTTCTTT,TRBJ1-1,once,TRBV6-4,NA
CASSVGRQPYEQYF,TGTGCCAGCAGCGTAGGGCGACAGCCCTACGAGCAGTACTTC,TRBJ2-7,NA,TRBV9,NA
CASSIGGQGTPQHF,TGTGCCAGTAGTATAGGGGGACAGGGTACGCCCCAGCATTTT,TRBJ1-5,NA,TRBV19,TRBD1
CASTRDSPDTIYF,TGTGCCAGCACCAGGGACAGTCCAGACACCATATATTTT,TRBJ1-3,NA,TRBV9,TRBD1
CASSLGTGIYEQYF,TGTGCCAGCAGCTTAGGGACAGGGATCTACGAGCAGTACTTC,TRBJ2-7,NA,TRBV7-2,TRBD1
CASSLGGFNQPQHF,TGTGCCAGCAGCTTGGGGGGGTTCAATCAGCCCCAGCATTTT,TRBJ1-5,NA,TRBV7-9,NA
CASVVLAGQSTDTQYF,TGTGCCAGTGTAGTACTAGCGGGACAAAGCACAGATACGCAGTATTTT,TRBJ2-3,few,TRBV2,TRBD2
CASSLGRQISTEAFF,TGTGCCAGCAGCTTAGGTCGCCAGATCAGCACTGAAGCTTTCTTT,TRBJ1-1,few,TRBV7-8,NA
CASSIGTGGAEQFF,TGTGCCAGCAGCATCGGGACAGGGGGCGCCGAGCAGTTCTTC,TRBJ2-1,NA,TRBV7-9,TRBD1
CASSLAGGTGANVLTF,TGCGCCAGCAGCTTGGCCGGAGGGACCGGGGCCAACGTCCTGACTTTC,TRBJ2-6,NA,TRBV5-1,NA
CASSLGLAGGAYEQYF,TGTGCCAGCAGCTTGGGACTAGCGGGAGGGGCCTACGAGCAGTACTTC,TRBJ2-7,NA,TRBV5-6,TRBD2
CASSTSGYEQYF,TGTGCCAGTAGCACTAGCGGGTACGAGCAGTACTTC,TRBJ2-7,NA,TRBV19,TRBD2
CAWSVKVGEGRDSPLHF,TGTGCCTGGAGTGTAAAGGTGGGGGAGGGAAGGGATTCACCCCTCCACTTT,TRBJ1-6,NA,TRBV30,NA
CASRPQYQETQYF,TGTGCCAGCAGACCCCAGTACCAAGAGACCCAGTACTTC,TRBJ2-5,NA,TRBV7-9,NA
CATSDPLAVGRESSYNEQFF,TGTGCCACCAGTGACCCCCTTGCCGTCGGGCGGGAGAGCTCCTACAATGAGCAGTTCTTC,TRBJ2-1,NA,TRBV24-1,TRBD2
CASSAAGYNSPLHF,TGTGCCAGCTCGGCCGCAGGGTATAATTCACCCCTCCACTTT,TRBJ1-6,NA,TRBV18,NA
CASSVMTGPDTQYF,TGTGCCAGCAGCGTTATGACAGGGCCCGATACGCAGTATTTT,TRBJ2-3,NA,TRBV9,TRBD1
CASSFRNIQYF,TGTGCCAGCAGCTTCCGAAACATTCAGTACTTC,TRBJ2-4,NA,TRBV14,NA
CASSVAVGSGRIGTGELFF,TGTGCCAGCAGCGTAGCGGTCGGTAGCGGGAGGATCGGCACCGGGGAGCTGTTTTTT,TRBJ2-2,NA,TRBV9,TRBD2
CASRLQGLQETQYF,TGTGCCAGCAGACTACAGGGGTTGCAAGAGACCCAGTACTTC,TRBJ2-5,NA,TRBV27,TRBD1
CASRRGPETQYF,TGTGCCAGCAGGAGGGGGCCGGAGACCCAGTACTTC,TRBJ2-5,NA,TRBV6-5,TRBD1
CASSFRTGRNEQYF,TGTGCCAGCAGCTTTAGGACAGGGCGCAACGAGCAGTACTTC,TRBJ2-7,NA,TRBV5-4,TRBD1
CASSFSGQGADTQYF,TGTGCCAGCAGTTTCTCGGGACAGGGGGCAGATACGCAGTATTTT,TRBJ2-3,NA,TRBV28,TRBD1
CASSFIGFGTEAFF,TGTGCCAGCTCCTTTATCGGGTTTGGCACTGAAGCTTTCTTT,TRBJ1-1,NA,TRBV28,NA
CASSLGLAGGYEQYF,TGTGCCAGCAGCTTGGGACTAGCGGGAGGGTACGAGCAGTACTTC,TRBJ2-7,once,TRBV5-5,TRBD2
CASSPTLRGSSTEAFF,TGTGCCAGCAGCCCAACATTACGAGGGTCTAGCACTGAAGCTTTCTTT,TRBJ1-1,NA,TRBV9,NA
CASSLVGIGGFGPGELFF,TGTGCCAGCAGCTTAGTGGGGATAGGGGGTTTCGGCCCCGGGGAGCTGTTTTTT,TRBJ2-2,NA,TRBV7-6,NA
CASSPRSDRDRGELWEQFF,TGCGCCAGCAGCCCCCGTTCCGATAGGGACAGGGGTGAACTCTGGGAGCAGTTCTTC,TRBJ2-1,NA,TRBV4-1,TRBD1
CASSPGGPQETQYF,TGTGCCAGCAGCCCCGGGGGACCTCAAGAGACCCAGTACTTC,TRBJ2-5,NA,TRBV9,NA
CASSLVAAPYEQYF,TGTGCCAGCAGCTTGGTGGCGGCCCCCTACGAGCAGTACTTC,TRBJ2-7,once,TRBV5-6,NA
CASSKQGAAGNTIYF,TGTGCCAGCAGCAAGCAGGGGGCTGCTGGAAACACCATATATTTT,TRBJ1-3,once,TRBV7-3,TRBD1
CASSLSQDRGPQHF,TGTGCCAGCAGTTTATCTCAGGACCGGGGGCCCCAGCATTTT,TRBJ1-5,NA,TRBV28,NA
CASGTKWQGAYVEQYF,TGTGCCAGCGGGACGAAATGGCAGGGGGCCTACGTCGAGCAGTACTTC,TRBJ2-7,NA,TRBV7-8,TRBD1
CASSRGASSYEQYF,TGTGCCAGCAGCCGCGGGGCAAGCTCCTACGAGCAGTACTTC,TRBJ2-7,NA,TRBV7-2,NA
CASSLFLATGELFF,TGTGCCAGCAGCTTGTTTCTAGCAACCGGGGAGCTGTTTTTT,TRBJ2-2,NA,TRBV5-5,NA
CASSRTSMNTQYF,TGTGCCAGCAGTAGGACTAGCATGAATACGCAGTATTTT,TRBJ2-3,NA,TRBV6-5,TRBD2
CASSFRGQASAYEQYF,TGTGCCAGCAGCTTCCGGGGACAGGCCTCTGCCTACGAGCAGTACTTC,TRBJ2-7,NA,TRBV11-2,TRBD1
CASSPYFGGDCFF,TGTGCCAGCAGCCCTTATTTTGGTGGGGACTGTTTCTTT,TRBJ1-1,NA,TRBV7-8,NA